These 5 T cell receptor beta chains were sequenced from one sample in a study of blood T cell repertoires in COVID-19. Only in-frame clones appear in the TCRdb table, and some are missing; sequencing was by immunoSEQ multiplex PCR. The sample has around 50,000 clones; 82% are singletons. The sample was peripheral blood. Receptor source: a man aged 35 to 55 with acute or convalescent COVID-19.

The V and J genes are TRBV20-1 and TRBJ1-2; D is possibly TRBD1 (5 bases). The CDR3 is 14 residues long. From germline, CDR1 is DFQATT and CDR2 SNEGSKA (reference sequence). V was cut by 5 bases and J by 7 bases, with 20 bases left in between. CDR3 residues: CSAGGTLEVGGYTF. Written as DNA, the CDR3 is TGCAGTGCTGGTGGGACTCTCGAGGTCGGTGGCTACACCTTC.

The chain is built from TRBV14 and TRBJ2-5; 14 positions agree with TRBD2. The CDR3 covers 18 residues. From germline, CDR1 is SGHDN and CDR2 FVKESK. J lost 2 bases, V lost 6 bases, and 11 bases had no gene match. CDR3 DNA: TGTGCCAGCAGTGGTAGGACTAGCGGGGGGCCCGTACAAGAGACCCAGTACTTC. This codes for CASSGRTSGGPVQETQYF.

The CDR3 coding sequence is TGTGCCAGCAGCTTAGCTGTATCCTACGAGCAGTACTTC. This translates into CASSLAVSYEQYF. The chain links TRBV7-2 to TRBJ2-7, with unresolved D. This CDR3 has 13 amino acids. CDR1 SGHTA and CDR2 FQGNSA come from the germline V gene. V lost 0 bases and J 1 base, leaving 4 bases between the germline ends. Combining the CDR3 with reference TRBV7-2 and TRBJ2-7 gives the whole variable domain GAGVSQSPSNKVTEKGKDVELRCDPISGHTALYWYRQSLGQGLEFLIYFQGNSAPDKSGLPSDRFSAERTGGSVSTLTIQRTQQEDSAVYLCASSLAVSYEQYFGPGTRLTVT.

V is TRBV28 and J is TRBJ2-3; tentatively, D is TRBD1 (5 bases). Trimming pared 3 bases from V and 3 bases from J, leaving 10 bases between. This CDR3 has 14 residues. Germline V gene data show CDR1 as MDHEN and CDR2 as SYDVKM. CDR3 coding DNA: TGTGCCAGCAGTTTGGGGCTTCCTACAGATACGCAGTATTTT. Translating gives CASSLGLPTDTQYF.

The count of this clone is one. The J gene is TRBJ2-3, the V gene TRBV18; tentatively, D is TRBD1 (5 bases). Trimming left V 3 bases short and J 3 bases short, with 13 bases between. The CDR3 extends over 15 amino acids. CDR1 and CDR2 from the germline V gene are KGHSH and LQKENI. CDR3 in amino acids: CASSPQGVPTDTQYF. The CDR3 DNA follows: TGTGCCAGCTCACCTCAAGGGGTACCAACAGATACGCAGTATTTT.